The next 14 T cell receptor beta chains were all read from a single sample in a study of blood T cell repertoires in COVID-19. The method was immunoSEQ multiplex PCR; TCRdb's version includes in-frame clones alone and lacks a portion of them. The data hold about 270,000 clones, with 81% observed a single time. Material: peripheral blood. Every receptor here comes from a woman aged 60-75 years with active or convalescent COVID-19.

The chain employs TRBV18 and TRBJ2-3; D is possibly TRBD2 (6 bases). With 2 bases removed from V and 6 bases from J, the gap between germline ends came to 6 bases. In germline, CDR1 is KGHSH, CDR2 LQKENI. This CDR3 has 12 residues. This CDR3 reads CASSPAGDTQYF. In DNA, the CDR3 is TGTGCCAGCTCACCAGCGGGGGATACGCAGTATTTT.

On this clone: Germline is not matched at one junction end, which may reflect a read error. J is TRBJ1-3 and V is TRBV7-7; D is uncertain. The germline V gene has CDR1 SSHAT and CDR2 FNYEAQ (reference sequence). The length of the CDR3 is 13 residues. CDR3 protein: CASSLATGNTIYF. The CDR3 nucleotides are TGTGCTAGCAGCTTAGCTACAGGAAACACCATATATTTT.

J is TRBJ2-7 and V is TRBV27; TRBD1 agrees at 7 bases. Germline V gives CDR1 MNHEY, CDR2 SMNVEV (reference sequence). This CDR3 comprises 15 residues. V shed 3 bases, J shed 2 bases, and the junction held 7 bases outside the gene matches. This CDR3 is CASSLGTAQTYEQYF. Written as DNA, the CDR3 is TGTGCCAGCAGTTTGGGGACAGCCCAAACCTACGAGCAGTACTTC.

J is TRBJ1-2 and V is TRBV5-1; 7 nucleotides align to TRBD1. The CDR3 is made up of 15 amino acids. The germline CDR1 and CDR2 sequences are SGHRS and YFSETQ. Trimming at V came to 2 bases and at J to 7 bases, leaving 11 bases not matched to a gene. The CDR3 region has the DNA TGCGCCAGCAGCTTCTTACAGGGGAGTGTGGGTGGCTACACCTTC. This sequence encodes CASSFLQGSVGGYTF.

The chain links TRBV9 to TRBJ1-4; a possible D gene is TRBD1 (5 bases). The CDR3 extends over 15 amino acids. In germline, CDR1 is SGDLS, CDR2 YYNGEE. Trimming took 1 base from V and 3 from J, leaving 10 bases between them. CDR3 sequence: CASSVWGESNEKLFF. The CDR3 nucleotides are TGTGCCAGCAGCGTATGGGGGGAATCTAATGAAAAACTGTTTTTT.

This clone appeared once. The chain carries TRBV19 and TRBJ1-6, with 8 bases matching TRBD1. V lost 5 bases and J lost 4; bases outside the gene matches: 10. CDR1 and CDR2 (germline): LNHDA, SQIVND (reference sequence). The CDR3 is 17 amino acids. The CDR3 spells CASSFPARGPYNSPLHF. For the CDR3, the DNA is TGTGCCAGTAGTTTCCCAGCCAGGGGGCCTTATAATTCACCCCTCCACTTT.

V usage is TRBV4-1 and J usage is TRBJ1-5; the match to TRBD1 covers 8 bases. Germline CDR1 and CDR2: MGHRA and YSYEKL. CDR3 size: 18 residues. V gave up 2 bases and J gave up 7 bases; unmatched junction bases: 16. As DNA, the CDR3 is TGCGCCAGCAGCCAATCCCTCCTCCAGGGGGCGCCTGGGCAGCCCCAGCATTTT. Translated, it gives CASSQSLLQGAPGQPQHF.

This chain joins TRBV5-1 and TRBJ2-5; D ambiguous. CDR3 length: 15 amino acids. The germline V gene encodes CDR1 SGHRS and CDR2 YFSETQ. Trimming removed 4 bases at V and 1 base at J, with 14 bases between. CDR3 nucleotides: TGCGCCAGCAGCCAATTTCCGGGTCCCCAAGAGACCCAGTACTTC. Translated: CASSQFPGPQETQYF.

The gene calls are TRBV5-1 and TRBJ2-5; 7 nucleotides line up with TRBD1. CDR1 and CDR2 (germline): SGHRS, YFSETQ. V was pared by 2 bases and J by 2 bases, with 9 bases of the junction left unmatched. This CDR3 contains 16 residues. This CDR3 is CASSFSPTGAQETQYF. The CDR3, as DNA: TGCGCCAGCAGCTTTTCGCCCACAGGGGCTCAAGAGACCCAGTACTTC. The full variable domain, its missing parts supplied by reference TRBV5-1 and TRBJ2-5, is KAGVTQTPRYLIKTRGQQVTLSCSPISGHRSVSWYQQTPGQGLQFLFEYFSETQRNKGNFPGRFSGRQFSNSRSEMNVSTLELGDSALYLCASSFSPTGAQETQYFGPGTRLLVL.

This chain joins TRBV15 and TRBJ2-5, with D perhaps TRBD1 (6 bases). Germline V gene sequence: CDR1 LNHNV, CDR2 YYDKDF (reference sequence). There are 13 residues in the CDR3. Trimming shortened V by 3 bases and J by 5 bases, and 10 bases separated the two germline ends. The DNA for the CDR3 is TGTGCCACCAGCAGTCAGGGGCGGGAGACCCAGTACTTC. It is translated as CATSSQGRETQYF.

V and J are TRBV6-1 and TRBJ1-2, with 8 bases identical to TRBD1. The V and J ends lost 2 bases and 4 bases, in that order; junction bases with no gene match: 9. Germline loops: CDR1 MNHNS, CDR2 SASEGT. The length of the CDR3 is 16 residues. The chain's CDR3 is CASSEWTGQGAYGYTF. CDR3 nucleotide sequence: TGTGCCAGCAGTGAATGGACAGGGCAAGGCGCCTATGGCTACACCTTC.

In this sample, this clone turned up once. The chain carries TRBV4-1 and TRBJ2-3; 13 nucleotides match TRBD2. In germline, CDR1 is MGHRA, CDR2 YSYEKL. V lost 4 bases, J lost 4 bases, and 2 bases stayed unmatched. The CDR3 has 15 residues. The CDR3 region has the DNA TGCGCCAGCAGCCGGACTAGCGGGGGTCCAGATACGCAGTATTTT. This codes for CASSRTSGGPDTQYF.

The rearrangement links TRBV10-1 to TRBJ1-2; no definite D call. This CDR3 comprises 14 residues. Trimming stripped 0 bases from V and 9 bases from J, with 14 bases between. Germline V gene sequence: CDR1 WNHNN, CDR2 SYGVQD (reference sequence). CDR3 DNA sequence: TGCGCCAGCAGTGAGTCTACAGCCCAATGCCGCTACACCTTC. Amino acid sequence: CASSESTAQCRYTF.

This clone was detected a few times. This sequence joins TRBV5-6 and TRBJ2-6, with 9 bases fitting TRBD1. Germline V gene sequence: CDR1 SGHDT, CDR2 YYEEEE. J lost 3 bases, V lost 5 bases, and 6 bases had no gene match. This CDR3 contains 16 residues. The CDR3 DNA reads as TGTGCCAGCAGTCCCGGGACAGGGATTGGGGCCAACGTCCTGACTTTC. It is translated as CASSPGTGIGANVLTF.